This T cell receptor (beta chain) is drawn from a study of blood T cell repertoires in COVID-19. Study at large: Both acute and convalescent COVID-19 samples were obtained from the United States, Italy and Spain.

There are 14 residues in the CDR3. The germline gives CDR1 SGHDT, CDR2 YYEEEE. The V gene lost 2 bases and the J gene lost 1 base, with 9 bases spanning the gap. Using immunoSEQ multiplex PCR, the repertoire was profiled, and TCRdb retains in-frame clones only, with some absent. This sample has 200,000 to 250,000 clones, with approximately 83% found just once. Resolution of symptoms, clearance, or two negative PCRs was present in recovered Cohort 3 donors. Sequencing was done on a sample of PBMCs or T cells enriched from blood (not recorded which). The chain joins TRBV5-6 to TRBJ2-5, with D possibly matching TRBD1 (5 bases). The receptor comes from an older woman who had recovered from COVID-19. This chain's CDR3 is CASSLTGAQETQYF. The CDR3, as DNA: TGTGCCAGCAGCTTAACAGGAGCCCAAGAGACCCAGTACTTC.